This T cell receptor beta chain was captured by sequencing in a study of tumor T cells in aggressive B-cell lymphoma. Method: immunoSEQ multiplex PCR; TCRdb's copy keeps in-frame clones and lacks some. The data show around 3,200 clones, around 94% seen once. The CDR3 covers 15 residues. The germline V and J ends were trimmed by 6 bases and 0 bases, with 13 bases remaining between them. Germline lookup yields CDR1 MNHEY and CDR2 SVGAGI. The source is an adult with diffuse large B cell lymphoma. V gene TRBV6-5 combines with J gene TRBJ2-3, with D tentatively TRBD2 (6 bases). The sample was tumor tissue. CDR3: CASRVTGSSTDTQYF. As DNA, the CDR3 is TGTGCCAGCAGGGTAACCGGGAGTAGCACAGATACGCAGTATTTT.